Listed here is a single T cell receptor beta chain. The gene names here belong to mouse. The read finishes 1 residue shy of the CDR3 end, and the germline J gene is used to complete it. This CDR3 region has 10 residues. V was cut by 3 bases and J by 7 bases, with 4 bases left in between. Germline-derived CDR1 and CDR2 are LGHDT and YNNKQL (reference sequence). The entry originates in a study of tissue T cells after allogeneic stem cell transplantation. Time point denoted: mouse harvest day 7 after allogeneic transplant. Mouse grafts combined 10^7 T-cell-depleted bone marrow cells with 10^6 splenic CD5+ T cells. Generated by immunoSEQ multiplex PCR, the TCRdb table keeps only in-frame clones and is missing some. The profile shows about 5,800 clones, roughly half of them singletons.

The sequencing sample was made of skin. The chain is built from TRBV4 and TRBJ2-7, with D hard to call. The TCR originated in a female BALB/c mouse given C57BL/6 T cells with graft-versus-host disease after an allogeneic hematopoietic cell transplant. Partial CDR3 DNA: TGTGCCAGCAGCTATAGAGAACAGTAC. It translates to CASSYREQY. The CDR3 reads in full as CASSYREQYF.